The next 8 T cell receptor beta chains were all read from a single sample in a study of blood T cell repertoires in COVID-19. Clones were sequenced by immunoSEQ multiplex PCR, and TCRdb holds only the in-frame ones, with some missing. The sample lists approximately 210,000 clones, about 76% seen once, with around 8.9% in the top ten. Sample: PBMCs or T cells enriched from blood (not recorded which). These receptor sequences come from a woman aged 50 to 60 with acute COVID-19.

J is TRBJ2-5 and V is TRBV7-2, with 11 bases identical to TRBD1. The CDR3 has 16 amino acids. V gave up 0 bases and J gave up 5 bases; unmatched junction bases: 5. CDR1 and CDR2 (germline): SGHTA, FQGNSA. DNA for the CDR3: TGTGCCAGCAGCTTAGCCGGGACAGGGGGTCCCGAGACCCAGTACTTC. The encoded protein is CASSLAGTGGPETQYF.

CDR3 protein: CASSLGGNTIYF. The CDR3 DNA sequence: TGTGCCAGCAGCTTGGGCGGAAACACCATATATTTT. The chain carries TRBV12-3 or TRBV12-4 and TRBJ1-3; D uncertain. The CDR3 consists of 12 residues. Trimming removed 6 bases at V and 4 bases at J, with 7 bases between.

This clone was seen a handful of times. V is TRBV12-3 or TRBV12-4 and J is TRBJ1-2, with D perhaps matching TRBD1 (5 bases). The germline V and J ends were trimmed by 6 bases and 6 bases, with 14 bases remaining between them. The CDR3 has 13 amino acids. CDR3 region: CASSPGFPDGYTF. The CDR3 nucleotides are TGTGCCAGCAGCCCAGGGTTCCCCGATGGCTACACCTTC.

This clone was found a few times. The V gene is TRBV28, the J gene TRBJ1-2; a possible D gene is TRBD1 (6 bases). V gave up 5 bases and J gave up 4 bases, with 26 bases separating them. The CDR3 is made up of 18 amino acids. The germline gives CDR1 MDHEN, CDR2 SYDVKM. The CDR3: CASSKWTDIYLTIYGYTF. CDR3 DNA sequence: TGTGCCAGCAGTAAATGGACAGATATCTATCTCACCATCTATGGCTACACCTTC.

The CDR3 nucleotides read TGTGCCAGCAGCTTACGAGGGCCTAGCACAGATACGCAGTATTTT. It is translated as CASSLRGPSTDTQYF. The chain uses TRBV7-2 and TRBJ2-3, with D maybe TRBD2 (5 bases). Germline CDR1 reads SGHTA; CDR2 reads FQGNSA. The CDR3 sequence is 15 residues long. Trimming stripped 2 bases from V and 0 bases from J, with 9 bases between.

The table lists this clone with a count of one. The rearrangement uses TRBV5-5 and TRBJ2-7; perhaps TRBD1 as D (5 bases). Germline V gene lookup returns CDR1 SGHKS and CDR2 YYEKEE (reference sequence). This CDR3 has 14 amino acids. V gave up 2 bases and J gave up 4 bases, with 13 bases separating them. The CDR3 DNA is TGTGCCAGCAGCTTTTGGCAGGGCAATTACGAGCAGTACTTC. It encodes CASSFWQGNYEQYF.

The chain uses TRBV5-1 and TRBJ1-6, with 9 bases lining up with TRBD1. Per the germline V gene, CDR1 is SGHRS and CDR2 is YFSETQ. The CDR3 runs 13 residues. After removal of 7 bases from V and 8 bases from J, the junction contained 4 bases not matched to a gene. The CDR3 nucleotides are TGCGCCAGCGGGACAGGGCCAGATTCACCCCTCCACTTT. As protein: CASGTGPDSPLHF.

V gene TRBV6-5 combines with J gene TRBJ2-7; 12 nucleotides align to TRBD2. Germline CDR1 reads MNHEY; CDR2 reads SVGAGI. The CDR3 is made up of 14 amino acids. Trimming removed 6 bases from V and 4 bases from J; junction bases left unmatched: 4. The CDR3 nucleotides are TGTGCCAGCAGGAAGACTAGCGGGGGTTACGAGCAGTACTTC. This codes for CASRKTSGGYEQYF.